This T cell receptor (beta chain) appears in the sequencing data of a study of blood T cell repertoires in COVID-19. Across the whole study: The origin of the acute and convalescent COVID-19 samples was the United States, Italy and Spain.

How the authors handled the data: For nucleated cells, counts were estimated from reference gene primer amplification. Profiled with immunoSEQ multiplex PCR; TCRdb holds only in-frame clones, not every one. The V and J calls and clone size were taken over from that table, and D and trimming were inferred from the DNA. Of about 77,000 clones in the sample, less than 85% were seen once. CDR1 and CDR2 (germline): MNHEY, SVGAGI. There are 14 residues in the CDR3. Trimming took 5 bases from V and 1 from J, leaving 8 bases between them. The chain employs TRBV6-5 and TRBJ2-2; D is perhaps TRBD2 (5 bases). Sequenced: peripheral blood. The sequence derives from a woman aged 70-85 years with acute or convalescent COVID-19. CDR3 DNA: TGTGCCAGCAGTCCGGGGTGGAACACCGGGGAGCTGTTTTTT. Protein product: CASSPGWNTGELFF.